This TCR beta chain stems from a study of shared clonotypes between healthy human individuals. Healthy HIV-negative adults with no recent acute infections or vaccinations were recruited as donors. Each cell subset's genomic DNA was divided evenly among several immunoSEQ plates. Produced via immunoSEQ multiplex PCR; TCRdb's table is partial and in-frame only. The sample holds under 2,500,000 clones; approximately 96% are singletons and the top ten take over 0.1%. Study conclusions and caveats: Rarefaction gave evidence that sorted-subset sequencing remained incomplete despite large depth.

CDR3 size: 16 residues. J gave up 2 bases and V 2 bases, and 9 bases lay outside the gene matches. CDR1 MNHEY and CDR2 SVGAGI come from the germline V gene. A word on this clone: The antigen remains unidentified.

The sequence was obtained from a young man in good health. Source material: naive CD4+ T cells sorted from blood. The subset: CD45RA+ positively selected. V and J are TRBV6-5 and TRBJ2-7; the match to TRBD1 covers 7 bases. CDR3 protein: CASSYGEGAYPYEQYF. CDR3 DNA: TGTGCCAGCAGTTACGGAGAGGGGGCGTACCCCTACGAGCAGTACTTC.